Following are 20 T cell receptor beta chains from one sample sequenced in a study of T cell repertoires in cytomegalovirus infection. Using its own MiXCR run on the reads, TCRdb lists one record per CDR3 protein. The table includes 95,000 to 150,000 distinct CDR3 sequences, over 25% detected once. These TCRs' antigens remain unknown. Sequenced material: CD8+ T cells from cultured PBMCs, taken from culture after CMV antigen stimulation. The receptors shown here come from a human donor in good health (CMV status not recorded). Some clones in this sample may be carry-over from other donors' samples.

The chain has TRBV5-5 and TRBJ2-1, with 7 positions matching TRBD2. This CDR3 spans 13 amino acids. The germline CDR1 and CDR2 sequences are SGHKS and YYEKEE (reference sequence). V dropped 3 bases and J dropped 8; count of bases not matched to a gene: 5. CDR3 residues: CASSWEGQDEQFF. DNA of the CDR3: TGTGCCAGCAGCTGGGAGGGGCAGGATGAGCAGTTCTTC.

The V and J genes are TRBV5-1 and TRBJ2-7, with TRBD1 matching 11 bases. The CDR3 spans 13 residues. Germline loops: CDR1 SGHRS, CDR2 YFSETQ. J lost 5 bases, V lost 7 bases, and 5 bases had no gene match. In DNA, the CDR3 is TGCGCCAGCGGCCGGACAGGGGGCAACGAGCAGTACTTC. The encoded protein is CASGRTGGNEQYF. Full variable domain (outside the CDR3, taken from reference TRBV5-1 and TRBJ2-7): KAGVTQTPRYLIKTRGQQVTLSCSPISGHRSVSWYQQTPGQGLQFLFEYFSETQRNKGNFPGRFSGRQFSNSRSEMNVSTLELGDSALYLCASGRTGGNEQYFGPGTRLTVT.

The chain is built from TRBV5-1 and TRBJ1-2; the D is unclear. Between the trimmed V and J ends, which lost 3 bases and 8 bases, there was a span of 17 bases. From germline, CDR1 is SGHRS and CDR2 YFSETQ. The length of the CDR3 is 14 residues. The CDR3: CASSYAGHGTGYTF. In nucleotides, the CDR3 is TGCGCCAGCAGCTACGCCGGTCATGGAACCGGCTACACCTTC.

The chain is built from TRBV12-3 or TRBV12-4 and TRBJ1-1, with D perhaps TRBD1 (6 bases). CDR3 length: 14 amino acids. Trimming cost V 9 bases and J 1 base, with 15 bases left between them. The CDR3 DNA is TGTGCCAGTACCTCGGACAGAGAGAACACTGAAGCTTTCTTT. It codes for CASTSDRENTEAFF.

J is TRBJ1-1 and V is TRBV2, with D possibly TRBD1 on 5 matching bases. Trimming removed 6 bases at V and 0 bases at J, with 23 bases between. There are 18 residues in the CDR3. Germline assignment: CDR1 SNHLY and CDR2 FYNNEI. The CDR3 coding sequence is TGTGCCAGCAGCGAACGGAAGGGTTGGGGACCGATGAACACTGAAGCTTTCTTT. Protein: CASSERKGWGPMNTEAFF.

This clonotype was seen a few times. The CDR3 reads CASEPLGRTYTDTQYF. The CDR3 region has the DNA TGTGCCAGCGAGCCTCTGGGACGGACTTACACAGATACGCAGTATTTT. The V and J genes are TRBV5-6 and TRBJ2-3; D possibly uses TRBD1 or TRBD2 (5 bases each). Germline loops: CDR1 SGHDT, CDR2 YYEEEE. Trimming pared 7 bases from V and 2 bases from J, leaving 20 bases between. This CDR3 has 16 amino acids. Filled out from reference TRBV5-6 and TRBJ2-3, the complete variable domain reads DAGVTQSPTHLIKTRGQQVTLRCSPKSGHDTVSWYQQALGQGPQFIFQYYEEEERQRGNFPDRFSGHQFPNYSSELNVNALLLGDSALYLCASEPLGRTYTDTQYFGPGTRLTVL.

This clonotype was detected only a few times. V usage is TRBV12-3 or TRBV12-4 and J usage is TRBJ1-1, with a weak D call TRBD1 (5 bases). This CDR3 is built from 18 residues. V was trimmed by 5 bases and J by 4 bases, leaving 26 bases between them. CDR3 amino acids: CASSPRGEAERVSTEAFF. DNA for the CDR3: TGTGCCAGCAGTCCTAGGGGCGAAGCGGAGAGAGTAAGCACTGAAGCTTTCTTT.

The table lists this clonotype with a few counts. The rearrangement links TRBV10-3 to TRBJ1-4; D uncertain. Trimming removed 6 bases from V and 5 bases from J, with 16 bases in between. This CDR3 has 15 residues. Germline V gene lookup returns CDR1 ENHRY and CDR2 SYGVKD. The CDR3: CAIRAALETNEKLFF. CDR3 in DNA: TGTGCCATCAGAGCGGCCCTGGAAACGAATGAAAAACTGTTTTTT.

The chain recombines TRBV7-9 with TRBJ2-2; 8 nucleotides line up with TRBD1. CDR3 length: 16 residues. Germline assignment: CDR1 SEHNR and CDR2 FQNEAQ (reference sequence). V dropped 5 bases and J dropped 2; count of bases not matched to a gene: 7. The CDR3 DNA follows: TGTGCCAGCAGCGAACGGGACAGGTCTAACACCGGGGAGCTGTTTTTT. Protein product: CASSERDRSNTGELFF.

The chain recombines TRBV5-8 with TRBJ1-1; D is undetermined. The germline gives CDR1 SGHTS, CDR2 YDEGEE. The CDR3 covers 15 residues. The V gene lost 2 bases and the J gene lost 1 base, with 12 bases spanning the gap. As DNA, the CDR3 is TGTGCCAGCAGCTTTGATTCAGGCAGGAACACTGAAGCTTTCTTT. Protein: CASSFDSGRNTEAFF.

In its sample, this clonotype was seen many times. V is TRBV7-2 and J is TRBJ2-3, with a weak D call TRBD2 (6 bases). From germline, CDR1 is SGHTA and CDR2 FQGNSA. Trimming stripped 6 bases from V and 8 bases from J, with 15 bases between. This CDR3 spans 13 amino acids. The CDR3 DNA reads TGTGCCAGCAGGCCCGCTTGGGGGGTTACGCAGTATTTT. It specifies CASRPAWGVTQYF.

The J gene is TRBJ2-1, the V gene TRBV7-2; 11 positions agree with TRBD2. CDR1 and CDR2 from the germline V gene are SGHTA and FQGNSA. The CDR3 extends over 16 amino acids. Losses at the gene ends were 1 base for V and 2 bases for J; bases not matched to a gene: 1. CDR3 sequence (DNA): TGTGCCAGCAGCTTAGTTAGCGGGGGGGCCTACAATGAGCAGTTCTTC. It is translated as CASSLVSGGAYNEQFF. The variable domain in full, completed from reference TRBV7-2 and TRBJ2-1, reads GAGVSQSPSNKVTEKGKDVELRCDPISGHTALYWYRQSLGQGLEFLIYFQGNSAPDKSGLPSDRFSAERTGGSVSTLTIQRTQQEDSAVYLCASSLVSGGAYNEQFFGPGTRLTVL.

The chain joins TRBV2 to TRBJ2-3; TRBD1 agrees at 8 bases. Germline V gene data show CDR1 as SNHLY and CDR2 as FYNNEI. CDR3 length: 20 amino acids. V was clipped by 0 bases and J by 2 bases; unmatched bases: 16. CDR3 in DNA: TGTGCCAGCAGTGAAGCGCTTTGGGGACAGGTGAACTCCAACACAGATACGCAGTATTTT. This encodes CASSEALWGQVNSNTDTQYF.

This clonotype was seen a few times. The V call is TRBV6-2 or TRBV6-3, the J call TRBJ1-2; TRBD1 might be the D (6 bases). This CDR3 contains 12 residues. Trimming took 10 bases from V and 4 from J, leaving 13 bases between them. Per the germline V gene, CDR1 is MNHEY and CDR2 is SVGEGT. CDR3 in DNA: TGTGCCACCGAAACAGGGACCTATGGCTACACCTTC. It specifies CATETGTYGYTF.

This clonotype has a count of ten or more. This chain joins TRBV4-1 and TRBJ1-2, with 11 bases identical to TRBD1. The germline V gene has CDR1 MGHRA and CDR2 YSYEKL. V was clipped by 1 base and J by 3 bases; unmatched bases: 7. CDR3 length: 17 residues. The CDR3 DNA follows: TGCGCCAGCAGCCAAGGATCCCCGGGACAGGGGGACTATGGCTACACCTTC. This codes for CASSQGSPGQGDYGYTF.

This clonotype occurred a few times. The rearrangement joins TRBV6-5 to TRBJ1-1; D perhaps matches TRBD1 (5 bases). Trimming removed 2 bases at V and 5 bases at J, with 15 bases between. Germline V gives CDR1 MNHEY, CDR2 SVGAGI. This CDR3 spans 15 amino acids. In nucleotides, the CDR3 is TGTGCCAGCAGTTACGAATGGCAGGGATGGACTGAAGCTTTCTTT. Translation: CASSYEWQGWTEAFF.

The chain employs TRBV6-1 and TRBJ1-1; D not certain. The CDR3 is 16 residues long. The V gene lost 1 base and the J gene lost 1 base, with 13 bases spanning the gap. Germline lookup yields CDR1 MNHNS and CDR2 SASEGT. CDR3 in amino acids: CASSEGPYKANTEAFF. Written as DNA, the CDR3 is TGTGCCAGCAGTGAAGGGCCGTACAAGGCGAACACTGAAGCTTTCTTT.

This clonotype showed up just a few times. This chain uses TRBV19 with TRBJ1-1; D is perhaps TRBD1 (6 bases). In germline, CDR1 is LNHDA, CDR2 SQIVND (reference sequence). The CDR3 is 15 residues long. With 4 bases removed from V and 0 bases from J, the gap between germline ends came to 12 bases. The CDR3 reads CASSTHRELNTEAFF. The CDR3 DNA follows: TGTGCCAGTAGTACCCACAGGGAACTGAACACTGAAGCTTTCTTT.

In its sample, this clonotype was seen a few times. This sequence joins TRBV7-6 and TRBJ1-6; D is unresolved. V gave up 4 bases and J gave up 9 bases, with 13 bases separating them. CDR3 length equals 14 residues. Germline V gene lookup returns CDR1 SGHVS and CDR2 FNYEAQ. CDR3 region: CASSSTGWGSPLHF. CDR3 coding DNA: TGTGCCAGCAGCTCGACCGGGTGGGGTTCACCCCTCCACTTT.

The rearrangement uses TRBV6-2 or TRBV6-3 and TRBJ2-6; 7 bases agree with TRBD2. The CDR3 spans 17 residues. The V gene's germline CDR1 is MNHEY and CDR2 SVGEGT. The junction had 10 bases not matched to a gene; V was cut back by 6 bases and J by 2 bases. Here the CDR3 reads CASSLGGYLAGANVLTF. The CDR3 region has the DNA TGTGCCAGCAGCCTGGGAGGGTATCTGGCTGGGGCCAACGTCCTGACTTTC.